This TCR beta chain originates from a study of monozygotic twins with cystic fibrosis. The assay was immunoSEQ multiplex PCR, and TCRdb's table has in-frame clones only and misses some. Of about 20,000 clones in the sample, about 90% were seen once. Germline loops: CDR1 LGHNA, CDR2 YSLEER. The CDR3 is 17 amino acids. The V and J ends lost 0 bases and 4 bases respectively, with 16 bases between them. Source material: blood. The V call is TRBV4-3, the J call TRBJ1-5; D is possibly TRBD1 (5 bases). The clonotype originates from a girl aged 2 to 10 with cystic fibrosis. CDR3 sequence: CASSQDLRAGSNQPQHF. CDR3 DNA sequence: TGCGCCAGCAGCCAAGATCTTCGGGCAGGGAGTAATCAGCCCCAGCATTTT.